This T cell receptor (beta chain) appears in the sequencing data of a study of blood T cell repertoires in COVID-19. Turning to the study itself: The origin of the acute and convalescent COVID-19 samples was the United States, Italy and Spain.

The protocol was immunoSEQ multiplex PCR, while the TCRdb copy is restricted to in-frame clones and leaves out a portion. Of 100,000 to 150,000 clones in the sample, more than 80% were seen once. The CDR3 extends over 16 amino acids. CDR1 GTSNPN and CDR2 SVGIG come from the germline V gene (reference sequence). Trimming shortened V by 2 bases and J by 0 bases, and 16 bases separated the two germline ends. V is TRBV30 and J is TRBJ1-1; tentative D call: TRBD1 (5 bases). The sequenced material came from peripheral blood. The receptor comes from an elderly woman with COVID-19, enrolled during active disease. CDR3 region: CAWSILGLELNTEAFF. CDR3 bases: TGTGCCTGGAGTATCCTGGGGCTTGAATTGAACACTGAAGCTTTCTTT.